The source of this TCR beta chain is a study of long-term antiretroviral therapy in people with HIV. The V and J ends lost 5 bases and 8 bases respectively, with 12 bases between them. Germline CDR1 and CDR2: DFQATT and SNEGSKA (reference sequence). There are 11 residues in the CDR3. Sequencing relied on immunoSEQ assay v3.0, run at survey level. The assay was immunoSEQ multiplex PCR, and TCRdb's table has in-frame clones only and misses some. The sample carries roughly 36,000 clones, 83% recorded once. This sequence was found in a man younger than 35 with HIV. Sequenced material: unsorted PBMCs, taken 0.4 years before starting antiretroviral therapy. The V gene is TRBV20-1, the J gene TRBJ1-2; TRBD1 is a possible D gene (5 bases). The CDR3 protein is CSAVQGQGYTF. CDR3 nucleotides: TGCAGTGCTGTTCAGGGTCAAGGCTACACCTTC.